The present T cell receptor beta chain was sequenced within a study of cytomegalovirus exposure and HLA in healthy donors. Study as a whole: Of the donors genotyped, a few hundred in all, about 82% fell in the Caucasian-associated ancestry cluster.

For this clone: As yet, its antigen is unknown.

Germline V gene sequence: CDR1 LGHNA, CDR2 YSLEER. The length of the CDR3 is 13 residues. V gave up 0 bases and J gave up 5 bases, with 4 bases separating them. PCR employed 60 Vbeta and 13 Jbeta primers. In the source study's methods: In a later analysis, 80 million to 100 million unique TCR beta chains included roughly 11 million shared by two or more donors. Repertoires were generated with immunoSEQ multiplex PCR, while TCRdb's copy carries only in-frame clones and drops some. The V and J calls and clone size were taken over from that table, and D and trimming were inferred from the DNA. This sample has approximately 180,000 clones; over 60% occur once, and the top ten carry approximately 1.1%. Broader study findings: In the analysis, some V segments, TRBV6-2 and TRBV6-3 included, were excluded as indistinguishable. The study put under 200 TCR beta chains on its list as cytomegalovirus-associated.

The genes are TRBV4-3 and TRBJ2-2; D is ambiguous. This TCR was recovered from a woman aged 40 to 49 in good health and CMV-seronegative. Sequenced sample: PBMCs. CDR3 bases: TGCGCCAGCAGCCAAGATCAGACCGGGGAGCTGTTTTTT. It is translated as CASSQDQTGELFF.